These T cell receptor beta chains were read from a single sample in a study of T-cell memory formation after mild COVID-19. TCRdb called the 5' RACE reads again in MiXCR, with one record for every CDR3 protein. The repertoire includes about 320,000 distinct CDR3 sequences, around an eighth of them detected once, and approximately 22% sits in the top ten. The sequencing sample was made of PBMCs or a T cell subset sorted from them (not recorded which). The receptor set was obtained from a man aged 18 to 30 who had mild COVID-19 (a few samples of this study predate the infection). Cell type and time point are not known. The CDR3 runs from the conserved cysteine through the conserved F or W. The order of the fields is D gene, clone size, J gene, V gene, CDR3 DNA, CDR3 protein. The D gene is left open where the match is weak. For some rows the clone size is stated as once, few or many, or as a class when expanded; others skip it.

>-|-|TRBJ1-5|TRBV7-2
TGTGCCAGCAGCTTAGGAGGTGGCGCGGGAAATCAGCCCCAGCATTTT
CASSLGGGAGNQPQHF
>-|-|TRBJ2-2|TRBV12-3/TRBV12-4
TGTGCCAGCAGCCCCCCCCTAGGGTTCGGGGAGCTGTTTTTT
CASSPPLGFGELFF
>-|-|TRBJ2-1|TRBV5-1
TGCGCCAGCAGCCCCATAAAGGGGGGGGTGGAGTTCTTC
CASSPIKGGVEFF
>-|-|TRBJ1-6|TRBV4-3
TGCGCCAGCAGCCAGATCTCAGGCCCGAGGAATTCACCCCTCCACTTT
CASSQISGPRNSPLHF
>TRBD1|few|TRBJ1-6|TRBV6-2/TRBV6-3
TGTGCCAGCAGTTCACCCGGACAGGGGACTGGGTCACCCCTCCACTTT
CASSSPGQGTGSPLHF
>-|many|TRBJ2-6|TRBV5-1
TGCGCCAGCAGCTTGGATGGGGGCGCTGGGGCCAACGTCCTGACTTTC
CASSLDGGAGANVLTF
>-|-|TRBJ1-5|TRBV6-4
TGTGCCAGCAGTGGTAGCTTGGGGCGCAATCAGCCCCAGCATTTT
CASSGSLGRNQPQHF
>TRBD2|few|TRBJ2-7|TRBV20-1
TGCAGTGCTAGACACGGGACTAGCGGCTCCTACGAGCAGTACTTC
CSARHGTSGSYEQYF
>TRBD1|-|TRBJ1-1|TRBV7-2
TGTGCCAGCAGCTTCGGGACAGAGCTTGAAGCTTTCTTT
CASSFGTELEAFF
>TRBD2|-|TRBJ2-2|TRBV2
TGTGCCAGCAGAGGGACTAGCTCGGACACCGGGGAGCTGTTTTTT
CASRGTSSDTGELFF
>-|-|TRBJ2-5|TRBV6-5
TGTGCCAGCAGTTCGGGCCGGGACCGCAGGGAGACCCAGTACTTC
CASSSGRDRRETQYF
>TRBD1|few|TRBJ1-4|TRBV7-2
TGTGCCAGCAGCACCACCGGGACAGGGTTTGGAAAACTGTTTTTT
CASSTTGTGFGKLFF
>-|-|TRBJ2-3|TRBV4-2
TGTGCCAGCAGCCAAGCAGGGGGGAGGGATACGCAGTATTTT
CASSQAGGRDTQYF
>-|few|TRBJ2-3|TRBV4-1
TGCGCCAGCAGCCAAGAAGAATGGCGGGGGCGCACAGATACGCAGTATTTT
CASSQEEWRGRTDTQYF
>TRBD2|-|TRBJ2-1|TRBV2
TGTGCCAGCAGTGACCAGCGGGACTCCTACAATGAGCAGTTCTTC
CASSDQRDSYNEQFF
>-|-|TRBJ1-1|TRBV5-5
TGTGCCAGCAGCGCCGGCGGGACGAGGGCTCCCCTAGCTTTCTTT
CASSAGGTRAPLAFF
>TRBD2|-|TRBJ2-5|TRBV20-1
TGCAGTGCTAGTCGGGGGGAGGGTCCGAAGAACTTC
CSASRGEGPKNF
>-|few|TRBJ2-1|TRBV20-1
TGCAGTGCTAGAGATAAGAGCAGGCCCCTGAATGAGCAGTTCTTC
CSARDKSRPLNEQFF
>TRBD1|few|TRBJ1-2|TRBV5-4
TGTGCCAGCAGCTTACAGGGGGCTGATGGCTACACCTTC
CASSLQGADGYTF
>-|-|TRBJ2-7|TRBV12-3/TRBV12-4
TGTGCCAGCAGTTTTTCCCCCTCCTACGAGCAGTACTTC
CASSFSPSYEQYF
>-|many|TRBJ2-1|TRBV6-5
TGTGCCAGCTGGGGGGCGCGCAATGAGCAGTTCTTC
CASWGARNEQFF
>-|-|TRBJ2-3|TRBV27
TGTGCCAGCAGTTTAGGAATCGGCATCACAGATACGCAGTATTTT
CASSLGIGITDTQYF
>-|few|TRBJ1-1|TRBV7-9
TGTGCCAGCAGCTTAGTCCAGGGAGCTGAAGCTTTCTTT
CASSLVQGAEAFF
>TRBD1|-|TRBJ1-3|TRBV6-5
TGTGCCAGCGGCGGACAGGGCCTAGGAAACACCATATATTTT
CASGGQGLGNTIYF
>TRBD2|-|TRBJ2-1|TRBV19
TGTGCCAGTAGTATAGATACGCATTGGACTAGCGTGCATGAGCAGTTCTTC
CASSIDTHWTSVHEQFF
>TRBD1|-|TRBJ2-1|TRBV2
TGTGCCAGCCTAAAAGCCGGGACAGGGATTAATGAGCAGTTCTTC
CASLKAGTGINEQFF
>-|few|TRBJ1-2|TRBV4-1
TGCGCCAGCAGCCAAGCCTACGCCTATGGCTACACCTTC
CASSQAYAYGYTF
>TRBD2|many|TRBJ2-3|TRBV5-1
TGCGCCAGCAGCTTGGATAGCGGGGGAGGCGATACGCAGTATTTT
CASSLDSGGGDTQYF
>-|few|TRBJ2-3|TRBV14
TGTGCCAGCAGCCAAGACCCCCTCGACCCGGTGGATACGCAGTATTTT
CASSQDPLDPVDTQYF
>-|few|TRBJ1-2|TRBV9
TGTGCCAGCAGCCTCGGGGCCAAGGGGGGCTACACCTTC
CASSLGAKGGYTF
>-|once|TRBJ2-1|TRBV7-6
TGTGCCAGCAGCTTCAAACAGGGATACAATGAGCAGTTCTTC
CASSFKQGYNEQFF
>TRBD1|few|TRBJ2-7|TRBV4-1
TGCGCCAGCAGCCTCCCAGGGACAGACTACGAGCAGTACTTC
CASSLPGTDYEQYF
>-|few|TRBJ2-7|TRBV5-1
TGCGCCAGCAGCCTGGACCCACTGGGGGAGCAGTACTTC
CASSLDPLGEQYF
>-|many|TRBJ2-1|TRBV5-1
TGCGCCAGCACCCCCCGGGGGGCATACAATGAGCAGTTCTTC
CASTPRGAYNEQFF
>TRBD1|few|TRBJ1-3|TRBV7-9
TGTGCCAGCAGCTTCTCGACAGGGAGGTCCGGTCGGAACACCATATATTTT
CASSFSTGRSGRNTIYF
>TRBD1|few|TRBJ1-5|TRBV7-9
TGTGCCAGCAGCCGCGGACAGGGGGCGGGTCTGCCCCAGCATTTT
CASSRGQGAGLPQHF
>-|few|TRBJ1-1|TRBV6-2/TRBV6-3
TGTGCCAGCAGTCCCTTCGGGACACTCCTGAACACTGAAGCTTTCTTT
CASSPFGTLLNTEAFF
>-|many|TRBJ2-3|TRBV7-2
TGTGCCAGCAGCCCCAGACCAGATACGCAGTATTTT
CASSPRPDTQYF
>-|-|TRBJ2-3|TRBV24-1
TGTGCCACCAGTGATCCGTCCGAGAGCACAGATACGCAGTATTTT
CATSDPSESTDTQYF
>TRBD1|-|TRBJ1-6|TRBV5-4
TGTGCCAGCAGAAGACAGGGCAGTAATTCACCCCTCCACTTT
CASRRQGSNSPLHF
>-|-|TRBJ2-3|TRBV12-3/TRBV12-4
TGTGCCAGCAGGCCCGGGGGAGGGGGCGCAGATACGCAGTATTTT
CASRPGGGGADTQYF
>-|-|TRBJ1-3|TRBV7-2
TGTGCCAGCAGCTCACAGACAGCCAAGTCTGGAAACACCATATATTTT
CASSSQTAKSGNTIYF
>TRBD2|few|TRBJ2-5|TRBV12-3/TRBV12-4
TGTGCCAGCAGACCCCGGACTAGCGGGGCAAAGACCCAGTACTTC
CASRPRTSGAKTQYF
>-|-|TRBJ2-7|TRBV4-2
TGTGCCAGCAGCCAAGTGGCGTCCGGAGGGGAATACGAGCAGTACTTC
CASSQVASGGEYEQYF
>-|few|TRBJ2-3|TRBV7-3
TGTGCCAGCAGCTTAATGGCAGGGGGGACTGGCACAGATACGCAGTATTTT
CASSLMAGGTGTDTQYF
>TRBD1|few|TRBJ1-1|TRBV7-9
TGTGCCAGCGACCGGGACAGGGTCGTGTTTGCTTTCTTT
CASDRDRVVFAFF
>TRBD1|-|TRBJ2-1|TRBV7-9
TGTGCCAGCAGCTTACCCGGACAGGGGACGGGGAAGCAGTTCTTC
CASSLPGQGTGKQFF
>-|few|TRBJ1-2|TRBV20-1
TGCAGTGCAGAGGGAAACTATGGCTACACCTTC
CSAEGNYGYTF
>TRBD2|few|TRBJ2-1|TRBV7-9
TGTGCCAGCAGCTCGTTCGGCCTAGCGGGAGGCTACAATGAGCAGTTCTTC
CASSSFGLAGGYNEQFF
>-|-|TRBJ1-1|TRBV28
TGTGCCAGCAGTTTGGTGGGGACCACTGAAGCTTTCTTT
CASSLVGTTEAFF
>TRBD1|many|TRBJ1-4|TRBV7-2
TGTGCCAGCAGCGGACGGGACAGGGGGTCTGAAAAACTGTTTTTT
CASSGRDRGSEKLFF
>-|-|TRBJ1-5|TRBV7-7
TGTGCCAGCAGCTTAGTTAAGTATCAGCCCCAGCATTTT
CASSLVKYQPQHF
>-|few|TRBJ1-1|TRBV7-2
TGTGCCAGCAGCTTAATTCACCGGCGGGGTGAAGCTTTCTTT
CASSLIHRRGEAFF
>-|few|TRBJ2-2|TRBV5-1
TGCGCCAGCAGCTTGCGGGTGGCCCCCGGGGAGCTGTTTTTT
CASSLRVAPGELFF
>TRBD1|many|TRBJ2-2|TRBV5-1
TGCGCCAGCAGCCCTCAGGGACAGGGTCGGGCCGGGGAGCTGTTTTTT
CASSPQGQGRAGELFF
>TRBD1|few|TRBJ2-7|TRBV18
TGTGCCAGCTCACCCGTGACAGGGGGGGGCTCCGAGCAGTACTTC
CASSPVTGGGSEQYF
>-|few|TRBJ2-2|TRBV4-1
TGCGCCAGCAGGAGAGGGGACGGGGAGCTGTTTTTT
CASRRGDGELFF
>-|-|TRBJ2-5|TRBV7-6
TGTGCCAGCAGCTTAGCCGCCTCAACTATTGGGGAGACCCAGTACTTC
CASSLAASTIGETQYF
>-|-|TRBJ2-1|TRBV6-2/TRBV6-3
TGTGCCAGCAGTTACAGTGGGGACGCCTATACCTACAATGAGCAGTTCTTC
CASSYSGDAYTYNEQFF